The rows below give T cell receptor beta chains drawn from one sample of a study of blood T cell repertoires in COVID-19. The data were produced by immunoSEQ multiplex PCR, yet TCRdb's version contains in-frame clones alone and is incomplete. The sample has 350,000 to 500,000 clones, approximately 91% seen once; the top ten hold 1.4%. Material: PBMCs or T cells enriched from blood (not recorded which). The receptors shown here come from a woman aged 18-35 years who had been exposed to COVID-19. Each CDR3 is given with its conserved first and last residue. The order of the fields is D gene, V gene, clone size, J gene, CDR3 DNA, CDR3 protein. A D gene is named only where the DNA matches it firmly. Where a row states a size, it is once, few, many or the class of an expanded clone; other rows omit it.

TRBD2	TRBV24-1	.	TRBJ2-1	TGTGCCACCAGTGAACGCGCGGGAGGGCCCTACAATGAGCAGTTCTTC	CATSERAGGPYNEQFF
.	TRBV6-5	.	TRBJ2-1	TGTGCCAGCAGCACCGGGACTCCCAATGAGCAGTTCTTC	CASSTGTPNEQFF
TRBD2	TRBV28	.	TRBJ2-1	TGTGCCAGCAGCCCGACTAGCGGGCTTAACAATGAGCAGTTCTTC	CASSPTSGLNNEQFF
.	TRBV7-2	.	TRBJ2-1	TGTGCCAGCAGCTTAGTAGGAGGAGACACCTACAATGAGCAGTTCTTC	CASSLVGGDTYNEQFF
.	TRBV28	.	TRBJ1-1	TGTGCCAGCAGTTCCCTGGTGGGGCGGGGCCGCACTGAAGCTTTCTTT	CASSSLVGRGRTEAFF
.	TRBV2	.	TRBJ1-6	TGTGCCAGCAGTGGGAGGCTCTCCTATAATTCACCCCTCCACTTT	CASSGRLSYNSPLHF
.	TRBV2	.	TRBJ1-2	TGTGCCAGCAGAGAGGAGAACACCGGCTATGGCTACACCTTC	CASREENTGYGYTF
.	TRBV2	.	TRBJ2-5	TGTGCCAGCAGCAGCGAGACAGGAAAAGAAGAGACCCAGTACTTC	CASSSETGKEETQYF
.	TRBV9	.	TRBJ2-3	TGTGCCAGCAGCGTACTGAGTGGAGATACGCAGTATTTT	CASSVLSGDTQYF
.	TRBV27	few	TRBJ1-3	TGTGCCAGCAGTTCTATACCCCTTATCTCTGGAAACACCATATATTTT	CASSSIPLISGNTIYF
.	TRBV3-1/TRBV3-2	.	TRBJ1-6	TGTGCCAGCAGCCAGGGTTTCGGGTCACCCCTCCACTTT	CASSQGFGSPLHF
.	TRBV18	.	TRBJ2-7	TGTGCCAGCTCCGGGACAAGCTACGAGCAGTACTTC	CASSGTSYEQYF
.	TRBV9	.	TRBJ1-2	TGTGCCAGCAGCGTAGCTCGCTATGGCTACACCTTC	CASSVARYGYTF
TRBD1	TRBV28	.	TRBJ1-4	TGTGCCAGCGGATTAAGACGGGACAGACCTTTTGAAAAACTGTTTTTT	CASGLRRDRPFEKLFF
.	TRBV15	few	TRBJ1-6	TGTGCCACCAGCAGAGACAGGGGCTCCAAGTCACCCCTCCACTTT	CATSRDRGSKSPLHF
TRBD2	TRBV5-1	.	TRBJ2-2	TGCGCCAGCAGCTTGGTTGGGACTAGCGGGAGGCCTCACGGGGAGCTGTTTTTT	CASSLVGTSGRPHGELFF
.	TRBV7-8	.	TRBJ1-6	TGTGCCAGCACCCAGTGGACCAGGGATAATTCACCCCTCCACTTT	CASTQWTRDNSPLHF
TRBD2	TRBV2	.	TRBJ2-3	TGTGCCAGCATTCTAGCGGGGGGCACAGATACGCAGTATTTT	CASILAGGTDTQYF
TRBD2	TRBV10-3	once	TRBJ2-3	TGTGCCATCCGAGCGGGAGAGGCAGATACGCAGTATTTT	CAIRAGEADTQYF
TRBD2	TRBV18	.	TRBJ2-5	TGTGCCAGCACGCATGGACTAGCGGGAGGAGAGACCCAGTACTTC	CASTHGLAGGETQYF
.	TRBV27	few	TRBJ2-7	TGTGCCAGCAGTTTATCGCCCTTGGGGGGCTACGAGCAGTACTTC	CASSLSPLGGYEQYF
TRBD1	TRBV19	.	TRBJ1-6	TGTGCCAGTAGTATCCGGGACAGGGGTAATTCACCCCTCCACTTT	CASSIRDRGNSPLHF
TRBD1	TRBV3-1/TRBV3-2	.	TRBJ1-1	TGTGCCAGCAGCCAAGATGTTCCAGGGGGCTACACTGAAGCTTTCTTT	CASSQDVPGGYTEAFF
TRBD2	TRBV27	.	TRBJ2-1	TGTGCCAGCAGTTTAGTGCCTAGCGGGGAATTCAATGAGCAGTTCTTC	CASSLVPSGEFNEQFF
TRBD2	TRBV11-2	once	TRBJ2-3	TGTGCCAGCAGCTTAGTGGGCGGGAGGGCGGATACGCAGTATTTT	CASSLVGGRADTQYF
.	TRBV4-1	.	TRBJ1-1	TGCGCCAGCAGCCAAGAGTCCAGGGGAACTGAAGCTTTCTTT	CASSQESRGTEAFF
.	TRBV19	.	TRBJ1-4	TGTGCCAGTAGACCCCCAGGGCTGACTAATGAAAAACTGTTTTTT	CASRPPGLTNEKLFF
TRBD2	TRBV5-1	.	TRBJ2-1	TGCGCCAGCAGCTTGGGTCTAGCGGGAGGGAGAGGATACAATGAGCAGTTCTTC	CASSLGLAGGRGYNEQFF
TRBD2	TRBV7-9	.	TRBJ2-7	TGTGCCAGCAGCCCTCCGGGACTAGCGGGAGAAAACGAGCAGTACTTC	CASSPPGLAGENEQYF
.	TRBV27	.	TRBJ1-1	TGTGCCAGCAGTTCGGGGTTCTTCAAGAGATTGGGGGTGTGGTGGGAGCCCGGGAGAGCTTTCTTT	CASSSGFFKRLGVWWEPGRAFF
.	TRBV19	.	TRBJ2-7	TGTGCCAGTAGTGGACAGAATTCTTACGAGCAGTACTTC	CASSGQNSYEQYF
TRBD1	TRBV25-1	.	TRBJ2-3	TGTGCCAGCAGTGATCCCCAATCCCCGACAGGGAAGGGGTATTTT	CASSDPQSPTGKGYF
.	TRBV3-1/TRBV3-2	.	TRBJ2-2	TGTGCCAGCAGTTTCGTCAGGGGCCGTAACACCGGGGAGCTGTTTTTT	CASSFVRGRNTGELFF
.	TRBV5-1	.	TRBJ1-4	TGCGCCAGCAGCTTGGCTGGGGGCGTTGCAACTAATGAAAAACTGTTTTTT	CASSLAGGVATNEKLFF
TRBD1	TRBV13	few	TRBJ1-2	TGTGCCAGCAGCTCCAAGACCGACAGGGGACCCGAGTATGGCTACACCTTC	CASSSKTDRGPEYGYTF
TRBD2	TRBV24-1	.	TRBJ2-3	TGTGCCACCAGTGATCCCGGGACTAGCGGGGACCCAGATACGCAGTATTTT	CATSDPGTSGDPDTQYF
TRBD1	TRBV11-2	.	TRBJ1-1	TGTGCCAGCAGCTACGACAGGGCGGACACTGAAGCTTTCTTT	CASSYDRADTEAFF
TRBD2	TRBV4-3	once	TRBJ2-2	TGCGCCAGCAGCCTAGCGGGGGCAAGCGGGGAGCTGTTTTTT	CASSLAGASGELFF
TRBD1	TRBV6-6	.	TRBJ1-6	TGTGCCAGCAGTGACCCGACAGGGAAGAGTTCACCCCTCCACTTT	CASSDPTGKSSPLHF
TRBD2	TRBV15	.	TRBJ2-7	TGTGCCACCAGACGGGGGGACCCCTACGAGCAGTACTTC	CATRRGDPYEQYF
.	TRBV28	few	TRBJ2-3	TGTGCCAGCAGTTACAGGTCCAGCACAGATACGCAGTATTTT	CASSYRSSTDTQYF
TRBD2	TRBV19	.	TRBJ2-7	TGTGCCAGTAGTCCCCGAGATCCTGGACTAGCGGGAGTCCGCGGGGAGCAGTACTTC	CASSPRDPGLAGVRGEQYF
.	TRBV6-5	.	TRBJ1-3	TGTGCCAGCATGGGGGCCCATAGCTCTGGAAACACCATATATTTT	CASMGAHSSGNTIYF
TRBD1	TRBV27	.	TRBJ2-6	TGTGCCAGCAGTTTGGGTCCCGGGACAGCTGGGGCCAACGTCCTGACTTTC	CASSLGPGTAGANVLTF
.	TRBV7-9	.	TRBJ1-5	TGTGCCAGCAGCTTATCCGCCGGGGGCAATCAGCCCCAGCATTTT	CASSLSAGGNQPQHF
.	TRBV4-3	.	TRBJ1-1	TGCGCCAGCAGCCAAGATTGGGCCTCCAGGGACACTGAAGCTTTCTTT	CASSQDWASRDTEAFF
TRBD1	TRBV6-1	.	TRBJ2-7	TGTGCCAGCAGTGAACAGGGGGAAGCCGAGCAGTACTTC	CASSEQGEAEQYF
.	TRBV19	once	TRBJ2-7	TGTGCCAGTAGTCACATTGGAGGCGAGCAGTACTTC	CASSHIGGEQYF
.	TRBV4-1	.	TRBJ2-3	TGCGCCAGCAGCCAAGACCGGACTGTCCCTAGCACAGATACGCAGTATTTT	CASSQDRTVPSTDTQYF
TRBD1	TRBV3-1/TRBV3-2	.	TRBJ1-2	TGTGCCAGCAGCCAAACGACGGACAGGGGGCTGATAAACTATGGCTACACCTTC	CASSQTTDRGLINYGYTF
.	TRBV9	.	TRBJ1-1	TGTGCCAGCCAGGGCCGGAACACTGAAGCTTTCTTT	CASQGRNTEAFF
.	TRBV29-1	.	TRBJ1-1	TGCAGCGTTGCTGGGTGGGCAACGAACACTGAAGCTTTCTTT	CSVAGWATNTEAFF
.	TRBV10-2	few	TRBJ1-5	TGCGCCAGCAGTGAGTCATCCAGGGATAATCAGCCCCAGCATTTT	CASSESSRDNQPQHF
TRBD2	TRBV19	.	TRBJ2-1	TGTGCCAGTAGTCGGGGCGGGAGCTCCTACAATGAGCAGTTCTTC	CASSRGGSSYNEQFF